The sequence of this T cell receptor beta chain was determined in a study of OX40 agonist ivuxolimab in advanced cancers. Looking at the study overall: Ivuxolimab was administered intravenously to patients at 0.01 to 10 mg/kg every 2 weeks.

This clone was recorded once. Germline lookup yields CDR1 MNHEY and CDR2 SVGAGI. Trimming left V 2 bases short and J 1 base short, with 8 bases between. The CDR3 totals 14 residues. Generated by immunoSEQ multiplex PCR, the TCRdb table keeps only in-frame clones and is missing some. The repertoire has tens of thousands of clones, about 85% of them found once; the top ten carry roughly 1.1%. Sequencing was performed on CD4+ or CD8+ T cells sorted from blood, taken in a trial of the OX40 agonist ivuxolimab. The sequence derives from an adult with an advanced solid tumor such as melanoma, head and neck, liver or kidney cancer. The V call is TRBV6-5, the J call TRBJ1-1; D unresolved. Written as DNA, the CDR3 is TGTGCCAGCAGTTACATCCGAGGGAACACTGAAGCTTTCTTT. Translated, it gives CASSYIRGNTEAFF.